Listed here are 3 T cell receptor beta chains from one sample, sequenced in a study of CD8 T cells in ankylosing spondylitis. TCRdb reprocessed the 5' RACE reads via MiXCR and lists one record per CDR3 protein. The sample lists about 340,000 distinct CDR3 sequences; roughly 15% were seen once. The sample taken for sequencing was blood, either unsorted or a sorted T cell fraction (not recorded which). These receptors originate from a male donor with ankylosing spondylitis or in good health (not recorded which).

The chain employs TRBV19 and TRBJ1-1, with a possible D match to TRBD1 (6 bases). The V end lost 3 bases, the J end lost 4 bases, and 12 bases lay between the germline ends. Germline CDR1 is LNHDA and CDR2 is SQIVND (reference sequence). The CDR3 is made up of 14 amino acids. CDR3: CASSMRGGGTEAFF. As DNA, the CDR3 is TGTGCCAGTAGTATGAGAGGAGGGGGCACTGAAGCTTTCTTT.

The chain joins TRBV20-1 to TRBJ2-4; D ambiguous. CDR1 and CDR2 from the germline V gene are DFQATT and SNEGSKA (reference sequence). V lost 6 bases to trimming and J lost 3 bases, with 12 bases between them. This CDR3 has 13 amino acids. CDR3 loop: CSAGRVGKNIQYF. Written as DNA, the CDR3 is TGCAGTGCGGGTAGGGTGGGCAAAAACATTCAGTACTTC.

The gene calls are TRBV12-3 or TRBV12-4 and TRBJ1-2; TRBD1 is a possible D gene (5 bases). V was trimmed by 7 bases and J by 7 bases, leaving 16 bases between them. This CDR3 spans 13 amino acids. The CDR3 nucleotides read TGTGCCAGCACCGAGCCTCCTGGGGGTGGCTACACCTTC. It yields the protein CASTEPPGGGYTF.